The 32 T cell receptor beta chains below come from one sample, sequenced in a study of early T cells in non-severe SARS-CoV-2 infection. Each CDR3 protein is one row after TCRdb ran MiXCR on the 5' RACE reads. The data contain about 22,000 distinct CDR3 sequences, 4.7% of them seen just once; the ten biggest clones take up around 17%. The sample consisted of whole blood. The receptors shown here come from an adult who was a healthcare worker with PCR-confirmed SARS-CoV-2 infection or an uninfected control (not recorded which).

In its sample, this clonotype was seen a few times. The chain joins TRBV7-9 to TRBJ2-1; 10 bases agree with TRBD2. V dropped 3 bases and J dropped 8; count of bases not matched to a gene: 13. From germline, CDR1 is SEHNR and CDR2 FQNEAQ (reference sequence). This CDR3 has 17 amino acids. CDR3 amino acids: CASSFPSGGSVFYEQFF. The CDR3 region has the DNA TGTGCCAGCAGCTTTCCTAGCGGGGGCTCAGTTTTTTATGAGCAGTTCTTC.

DNA of the CDR3: TGTGCCAGCAGCGTCAGCGGGGGGGCCGGAGATACGCAGTATTTT. Residues: CASSVSGGAGDTQYF. The V and J genes are TRBV7-2 and TRBJ2-3; 10 bases fit TRBD2. The germline V gene has CDR1 SGHTA and CDR2 FQGNSA. The CDR3 has 15 amino acids. V dropped 5 bases and J dropped 5; count of bases not matched to a gene: 7. Combining the CDR3 with reference TRBV7-2 and TRBJ2-3 gives the whole variable domain GAGVSQSPSNKVTEKGKDVELRCDPISGHTALYWYRQSLGQGLEFLIYFQGNSAPDKSGLPSDRFSAERTGGSVSTLTIQRTQQEDSAVYLCASSVSGGAGDTQYFGPGTRLTVL.

Ten or more counts support this clonotype. This chain uses TRBV7-9 with TRBJ1-4; D may be TRBD1 (6 bases). This CDR3 is 15 amino acids long. V was cut by 4 bases and J by 7 bases, with 16 bases left in between. The germline V gene has CDR1 SEHNR and CDR2 FQNEAQ (reference sequence). CDR3 sequence (DNA): TGTGCCAGCAGCTCAGCGGGGGGCGCCGGTGAAAAACTGTTTTTT. Translation gives CASSSAGGAGEKLFF. The variable domain in full, with the rest retrieved from reference TRBV7-9 and TRBJ1-4, is DTGVSQNPRHKITKRGQNVTFRCDPISEHNRLYWYRQTLGQGPEFLTYFQNEAQLEKSRLLSDRFSAERPKGSFSTLEIQRTEQGDSAMYLCASSSAGGAGEKLFFGSGTQLSVL.

This clonotype is medium-sized in the sample. The chain uses TRBV10-2 and TRBJ2-3, with 12 nucleotides matching TRBD1. The V segment lost 0 bases and the J segment 5 bases; nucleotides outside the gene matches: 6. Per germline, CDR1 WSHSY and CDR2 SAAADI. This CDR3 contains 17 residues. The DNA for the CDR3 is TGCGCCAGCAGTGAGTCCGGGACAGGGGGCGGGCAAGATACGCAGTATTTT. Protein product: CASSESGTGGGQDTQYF.

This clonotype has at least ten counts. This chain links TRBV4-3 with TRBJ1-2; weak D call: TRBD1 (6 bases). Per the germline V gene, CDR1 is LGHNA and CDR2 is YSLEER. V lost 0 bases, J lost 4 bases, and 18 bases lay in between. The CDR3 is 17 amino acids. The CDR3 bases are TGCGCCAGCAGCCAAGACACTGCCGGGGGCGCACGCTATGGCTACACCTTC. Its protein is CASSQDTAGGARYGYTF.

This clonotype was picked up many times. CDR3 nucleotides: TGTGCCAGTAGTACACGACAGGGCTCCTACGAGCAGTACTTC. Its protein is CASSTRQGSYEQYF. The genes are TRBV19 and TRBJ2-7, with 7 nucleotides matching TRBD1. The germline V gene has CDR1 LNHDA and CDR2 SQIVND (reference sequence). Trimming removed 4 bases from V and 0 bases from J; junction bases left unmatched: 3. This CDR3 contains 14 residues.

The chain combines TRBV10-1 with TRBJ1-1; D possibly corresponds to TRBD1 (6 bases). Trimming removed 8 bases at V and 6 bases at J, with 10 bases between. The CDR3 has 11 residues. Germline V lookup: CDR1 WNHNN, CDR2 SYGVQD (reference sequence). CDR3 in amino acids: CASAQGSEAFF. As DNA, the CDR3 is TGCGCCAGCGCACAGGGTTCTGAAGCTTTCTTT.

The chain links TRBV7-2 to TRBJ1-2; a possible D gene is TRBD1 (5 bases). V was clipped by 1 base and J by 2 bases, with 14 bases between them. The CDR3 covers 16 residues. CDR1 and CDR2 from the germline V gene are SGHTA and FQGNSA. The CDR3 nucleotides read TGTGCCAGCAGCTTAGTATCCACAGGCCTGAACTATGGCTACACCTTC. The encoded protein is CASSLVSTGLNYGYTF.

The table lists this clonotype with many counts. The chain joins TRBV5-1 to TRBJ2-6; D not certain. This CDR3 region has 15 residues. CDR1 is SGHRS and CDR2 is YFSETQ in the germline V gene. The ends were cut back, 4 bases at V and 0 bases at J, with 8 bases in the middle. The CDR3 loop is CASSITPSGANVLTF. DNA of the CDR3: TGCGCCAGCAGCATTACACCCTCTGGGGCCAACGTCCTGACTTTC.

This clonotype was recorded a few times. This chain links TRBV6-1 with TRBJ2-7; D is ambiguous. CDR3 length: 13 residues. Germline V gene lookup returns CDR1 MNHNS and CDR2 SASEGT. V was trimmed by 1 base and J by 3 bases, leaving 7 bases between them. The CDR3 protein is CASSEDGDYEQYF. The CDR3 DNA is TGTGCCAGCAGTGAAGATGGGGACTACGAGCAGTACTTC.

In its sample, this clonotype was seen a few times. This sequence joins TRBV7-2 and TRBJ2-2; D perhaps matches TRBD2 (6 bases). Trimming left V 5 bases short and J 4 bases short, with 14 bases between. The CDR3 length is 15 residues. In germline, CDR1 is SGHTA, CDR2 FQGNSA. CDR3 loop: CASSRIGGSTGELFF. In DNA, the CDR3 is TGTGCCAGCAGCCGGATAGGAGGGAGCACCGGGGAGCTGTTTTTT. Based on the CDR3 plus reference TRBV7-2 and TRBJ2-2, the full variable domain is GAGVSQSPSNKVTEKGKDVELRCDPISGHTALYWYRQSLGQGLEFLIYFQGNSAPDKSGLPSDRFSAERTGGSVSTLTIQRTQQEDSAVYLCASSRIGGSTGELFFGEGSRLTVL.

This clonotype was observed many times. The rearrangement uses TRBV11-2 and TRBJ2-7; unclear D gene. Germline CDR1 reads SGHAT; CDR2 reads FQNNGV. The length of the CDR3 is 14 residues. Trimming took off 1 base at V and 2 bases at J, with 9 bases between the two ends. CDR3: CASSLGTYTYEQYF. DNA for the CDR3: TGTGCCAGCAGCTTAGGGACCTACACCTACGAGCAGTACTTC. The entire variable domain, with the rest obtained from reference TRBV11-2 and TRBJ2-7, is as follows: EAGVAQSPRYKIIEKRQSVAFWCNPISGHATLYWYQQILGQGPKLLIQFQNNGVVDDSQLPKDRFSAERLKGVDSTLKIQPAKLEDSAVYLCASSLGTYTYEQYFGPGTRLTVT.

The rearrangement links TRBV7-9 to TRBJ1-6, with D possibly matching TRBD1 (6 bases). V lost 1 base and J 15 bases, leaving 10 bases between the germline ends. The germline V gene has CDR1 SEHNR and CDR2 FQNEAQ (reference sequence). The length of the CDR3 is 12 residues. DNA of the CDR3: TGTGCCAGCAGCTTAGATCAGGGGTACCTCCACTTT. As protein: CASSLDQGYLHF. Full variable domain (remainder filled in from reference TRBV7-9 and TRBJ1-6): DTGVSQNPRHKITKRGQNVTFRCDPISEHNRLYWYRQTLGQGPEFLTYFQNEAQLEKSRLLSDRFSAERPKGSFSTLEIQRTEQGDSAMYLCASSLDQGYLHFGNGTRLTVT.

There are many counts of this clonotype. The CDR3 sequence is CAIRGEGPDTQYF. CDR3 DNA sequence: TGTGCCATCAGGGGGGAGGGTCCAGATACGCAGTATTTT. The J gene is TRBJ2-3, the V gene TRBV10-3; 7 bases align to TRBD2. The CDR3 has 13 residues. Germline V gives CDR1 ENHRY, CDR2 SYGVKD. The J segment lost 4 bases and the V segment lost 6 bases, leaving 4 bases of the junction unmatched.

V gene TRBV10-3 combines with J gene TRBJ1-1; D is undetermined. V shed 6 bases and J shed 7 bases, with 15 bases lying between them. This CDR3 has 13 amino acids. Germline V CDR1 and CDR2: ENHRY, SYGVKD. This CDR3 is CAIRPGAGGEAFF. The DNA for the CDR3 is TGTGCCATCAGGCCGGGTGCGGGTGGTGAAGCTTTCTTT.

This clonotype was observed a handful of times. J is TRBJ1-6 and V is TRBV21-1; the D call of TRBD1 is as the table states it, not checked on the DNA. TRBV21-1 is a known pseudogene. The CDR3 is 16 amino acids. CDR3 bases: TGTGCCAGCAGCACACCCGGGACAGGGATGGGTTCACCCCTCCACTTT. Translating gives CASSTPGTGMGSPLHF.

The rearrangement joins TRBV30 to TRBJ2-1; D unclear. CDR1 is GTSNPN and CDR2 is SVGIG in the germline V gene (reference sequence). The CDR3 consists of 11 residues. V was shortened by 2 bases and J by 9 bases, with 8 bases between the two germline ends. Here the CDR3 reads CAWSPRIEQFF. CDR3 DNA sequence: TGTGCCTGGAGTCCCCGGATTGAGCAGTTCTTC.

This clonotype was counted only a few times. The chain is built from TRBV3-1 and TRBJ1-1; the D gene is possibly TRBD1 (5 bases). CDR3 length: 12 residues. Germline V lookup: CDR1 LGHDT, CDR2 YNNKEL (reference sequence). Trimming pared 4 bases from V and 6 bases from J, leaving 9 bases between. CDR3 coding DNA: TGTGCCAGCAGCCGCGGGACGGCTGAAGCTTTCTTT. Its translation is CASSRGTAEAFF. Variable domain in full (rest from reference TRBV3-1 and TRBJ1-1): DTAVSQTPKYLVTQMGNDKSIKCEQNLGHDTMYWYKQDSKKFLKIMFSYNNKELIINETVPNRFSPKSPDKAHLNLHINSLELGDSAVYFCASSRGTAEAFFGQGTRLTVV.

In its sample, this clonotype was seen many times. The chain uses TRBV10-3 and TRBJ2-7; no firm D call. Germline loops: CDR1 ENHRY, CDR2 SYGVKD. V was pared by 0 bases and J by 4 bases, with 4 bases between. The CDR3 runs 12 residues. The CDR3 nucleotides read TGTGCCATCAGTGAGTCGGCTTACGAGCAGTACTTC. Protein sequence: CAISESAYEQYF.

The chain joins TRBV7-6 to TRBJ2-5; D is ambiguous. Germline values: CDR1 SGHVS, CDR2 FNYEAQ. V lost 4 bases and J 3 bases, leaving 3 bases between the germline ends. The CDR3 consists of 11 residues. The CDR3 reads CASSSKETQYF. CDR3 nucleotides: TGTGCCAGCAGCTCCAAAGAGACCCAGTACTTC.

This clonotype was found a few times. The chain employs TRBV6-5 and TRBJ1-1; a weak D match, TRBD1 (6 bases). Germline CDR1 is MNHEY and CDR2 is SVGAGI. The CDR3 has 15 amino acids. The V end lost 3 bases, the J end lost 4 bases, and 15 bases lay between the germline ends. CDR3 sequence (DNA): TGTGCCAGCAGTTATAGGGGGGATGTGGCCACTGAAGCTTTCTTT. As protein: CASSYRGDVATEAFF.

A few counts support this clonotype. The rearrangement joins TRBV20-1 to TRBJ2-1, with 11 bases lining up with TRBD1. The length of the CDR3 is 14 residues. Germline V gives CDR1 DFQATT, CDR2 SNEGSKA (reference sequence). The V and J ends lost 0 bases and 6 bases, in that order; junction bases with no gene match: 1. In DNA, the CDR3 is TGCAGTGCTAGAGACGGGACAGGGGGCAATGAGCAGTTCTTC. The encoded protein is CSARDGTGGNEQFF.

This clonotype was seen many times. This chain uses TRBV24-1 with TRBJ2-1; 9 bases agree with TRBD1. Germline CDR1 and CDR2: KGHDR and SFDVKD. The junction had 5 bases not matched to a gene; V was cut back by 4 bases and J by 8 bases. CDR3 length: 14 residues. The CDR3 reads CATSDLDRGDEQFF. CDR3 nucleotides: TGTGCCACCAGTGACCTTGACAGGGGGGATGAGCAGTTCTTC.

By share of the sample, this clonotype is medium-sized. The genes are TRBV9 and TRBJ2-5; D remains ambiguous. The CDR3 covers 13 residues. Germline V gives CDR1 SGDLS, CDR2 YYNGEE. V was clipped by 4 bases and J by 3 bases, with 10 bases between them. The CDR3 nucleotides are TGTGCCAGCAGCCTCTCTCGGGAAGAGACCCAGTACTTC. Translation: CASSLSREETQYF.

In its sample, this clonotype was seen many times. The chain couples TRBV18 to TRBJ1-5; TRBD1 agrees at 7 bases. The CDR3 is 18 amino acids. The trim removed 2 bases at V and 0 bases at J, leaving 10 bases unmatched. Germline assignment: CDR1 KGHSH and CDR2 LQKENI. As DNA, the CDR3 is TGTGCCAGCTCACCAACAGGGGAAGGGGTCAATAGCAATCAGCCCCAGCATTTT. Protein sequence: CASSPTGEGVNSNQPQHF.

A few counts support this clonotype. The chain carries TRBV29-1 and TRBJ1-2; TRBD1 is a possible D gene (5 bases). The V end lost 4 bases, the J end lost 4 bases, and 10 bases lay between the germline ends. The CDR3 is 12 residues long. The germline V gene has CDR1 SQVTM and CDR2 ANQGSEA. In nucleotides, the CDR3 is TGCAGCGTTGCGTCGACAGTCTATGGCTACACCTTC. It codes for CSVASTVYGYTF.

By share, this clonotype ranks as medium-sized. The chain uses TRBV7-3 and TRBJ2-3; 11 nucleotides align to TRBD2. Germline CDR1 and CDR2: SGHTA and FQGTGA. The CDR3 totals 16 residues. V lost 0 bases and J lost 7; bases outside the gene matches: 6. The CDR3 bases are TGTGCCAGCAGCTTAACCCCAACTAGCGGGGGTAATACGCAGTATTTT. Translation: CASSLTPTSGGNTQYF.

This clonotype came up many times. The chain uses TRBV28 and TRBJ2-3, with D perhaps TRBD1 (6 bases). The CDR3 spans 16 residues. Germline loops: CDR1 MDHEN, CDR2 SYDVKM. Trimming took off 6 bases at V and 0 bases at J, with 16 bases between the two ends. The CDR3 sequence: CASSLSQGSSTDTQYF. CDR3 bases: TGTGCCAGCAGCTTAAGTCAGGGGTCTAGCACAGATACGCAGTATTTT.

The sample holds many counts of this clonotype. The V call is TRBV11-3, the J call TRBJ2-5, with TRBD1 matching 9 bases. J was trimmed by 5 bases and V by 1 base; bases with no gene match: 8. This CDR3 has 16 amino acids. Germline CDR1 SGHNT, CDR2 YENEEA. Here the CDR3 reads CASSLVPGTGMETQYF. Here the CDR3 DNA reads TGTGCCAGCAGCTTAGTCCCCGGGACAGGGATGGAGACCCAGTACTTC.

This clonotype was seen a handful of times. This chain uses TRBV9 with TRBJ2-1, with no clear D. V was pared by 4 bases and J by 8 bases, with 16 bases between. CDR3 length equals 14 residues. The germline gives CDR1 SGDLS, CDR2 YYNGEE. CDR3: CASSSLKGDDEQFF. In DNA form, the CDR3 reads TGTGCCAGCAGCTCCCTCAAGGGCGACGATGAGCAGTTCTTC.

This clonotype was recorded a few times. This rearrangement joins TRBV6-5 to TRBJ1-4, with a tentative D call TRBD1 (5 bases). This CDR3 contains 15 residues. V was shortened by 6 bases and J by 4 bases, with 15 bases between the two germline ends. Germline-derived CDR1 and CDR2 are MNHEY and SVGAGI. This chain's CDR3 is CASRTEGFGNEKLFF. CDR3 sequence (DNA): TGTGCCAGCAGAACAGAGGGGTTCGGTAATGAAAAACTGTTTTTT.

This clonotype has a count of ten or more. The gene calls are TRBV4-3 and TRBJ2-1; D remains unclear. Looked up from germline, CDR1 is LGHNA and CDR2 is YSLEER. The CDR3 runs 13 residues. V was trimmed by 0 bases and J by 6 bases, leaving 6 bases between them. The CDR3 spells CASSQEGGNEQFF. DNA for the CDR3: TGCGCCAGCAGCCAAGAGGGCGGCAATGAGCAGTTCTTC.